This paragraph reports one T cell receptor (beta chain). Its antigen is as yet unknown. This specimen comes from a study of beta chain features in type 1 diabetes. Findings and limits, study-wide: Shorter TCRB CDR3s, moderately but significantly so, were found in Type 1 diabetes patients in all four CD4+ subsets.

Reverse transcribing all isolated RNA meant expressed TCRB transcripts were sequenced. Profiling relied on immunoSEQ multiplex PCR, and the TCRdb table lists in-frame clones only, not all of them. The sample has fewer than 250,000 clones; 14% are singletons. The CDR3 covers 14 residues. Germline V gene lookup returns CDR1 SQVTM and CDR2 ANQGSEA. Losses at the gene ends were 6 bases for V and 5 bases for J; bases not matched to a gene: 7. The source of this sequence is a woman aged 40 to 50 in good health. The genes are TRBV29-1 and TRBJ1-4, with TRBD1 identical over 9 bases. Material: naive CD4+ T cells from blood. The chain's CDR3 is CSVRDRVKNEKLFF. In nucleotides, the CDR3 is TGCAGCGTCCGGGACAGGGTAAAGAATGAAAAACTGTTTTTT.